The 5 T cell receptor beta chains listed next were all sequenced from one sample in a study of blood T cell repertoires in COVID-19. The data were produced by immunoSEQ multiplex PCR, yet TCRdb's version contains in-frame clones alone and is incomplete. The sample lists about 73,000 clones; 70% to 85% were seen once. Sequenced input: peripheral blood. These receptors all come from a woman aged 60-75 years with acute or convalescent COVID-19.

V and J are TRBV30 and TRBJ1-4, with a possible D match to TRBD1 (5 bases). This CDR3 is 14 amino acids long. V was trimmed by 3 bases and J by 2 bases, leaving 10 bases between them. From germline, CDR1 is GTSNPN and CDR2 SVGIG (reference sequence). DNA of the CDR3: TGTGCCTGGAGATCGGCAGGGACTAATGAAAAACTGTTTTTT. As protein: CAWRSAGTNEKLFF.

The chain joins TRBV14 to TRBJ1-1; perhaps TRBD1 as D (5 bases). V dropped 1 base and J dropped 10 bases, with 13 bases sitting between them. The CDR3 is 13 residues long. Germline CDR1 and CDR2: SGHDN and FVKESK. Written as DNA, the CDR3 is TGTGCCAGCAGCCAAGGGGGCGCGACCTCAGCTTTCTTT. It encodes CASSQGGATSAFF.

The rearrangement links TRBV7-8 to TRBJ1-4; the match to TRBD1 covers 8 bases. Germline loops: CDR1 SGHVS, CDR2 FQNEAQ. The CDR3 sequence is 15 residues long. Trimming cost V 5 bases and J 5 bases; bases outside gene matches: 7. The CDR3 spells CASSANRGRNEKLFF. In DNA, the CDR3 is TGTGCCAGCAGCGCGAACAGGGGGAGAAATGAAAAACTGTTTTTT. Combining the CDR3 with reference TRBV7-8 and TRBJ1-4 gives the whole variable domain GAGVSQSPRYKVAKRGQDVALRCDPISGHVSLFWYQQALGQGPEFLTYFQNEAQLDKSGLPSDRFFAERPEGSVSTLKIQRTQQEDSAVYLCASSANRGRNEKLFFGSGTQLSVL.

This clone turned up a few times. In DNA, the CDR3 is TGTGCCAGCAGTGACGGGACAGGGGGTAATGAAAAACTGTTTTTT. It encodes CASSDGTGGNEKLFF. V and J are TRBV6-1 and TRBJ1-4; 11 bases agree with TRBD1. The CDR3 runs 15 residues. Germline CDR1 MNHNS, CDR2 SASEGT. J was trimmed by 4 bases and V by 3 bases; bases with no gene match: 1.

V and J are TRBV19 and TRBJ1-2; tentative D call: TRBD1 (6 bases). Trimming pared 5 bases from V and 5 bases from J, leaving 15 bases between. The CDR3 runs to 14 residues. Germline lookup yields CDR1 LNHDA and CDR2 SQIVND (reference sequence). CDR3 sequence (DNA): TGTGCCAGTAGTCCCAACAGGGATTTTTATGGCTACACCTTC. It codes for CASSPNRDFYGYTF.